Below are 24 T cell receptor beta chains sequenced from a single sample in a study of regulatory dendritic cells for organ transplantation (dated 2017 in TCRdb). The library was obtained by the immunoSEQ multiplex PCR assay. TCRdb holds this immuneACCESS table with in-frame rearrangements only. Some clones are missing; in checked studies, unresolved V genes explain under half, and the rest has no known cause. This sample gives some 10,000 clones in total; around 66% of them show up just once. The ten largest clones add up to about 19% of the sample. The sequencing sample was made of memory CD8+ T cells from blood. The intended sense of this specimen's cell subset or site label: CD45RO+ memory T cells. All receptors come from a human donor in good health.

V gene TRBV7-9 combines with J gene TRBJ1-4; D not resolved. V lost 4 bases to trimming and J lost 2 bases, with 8 bases between them. CDR1 is SEHNR and CDR2 is FQNEAQ in the germline V gene (reference sequence). The CDR3 consists of 14 residues. The chain's CDR3 is CASSCKPTNEKLFF. CDR3 nucleotides: TGTGCCAGCAGCTGTAAACCGACTAATGAAAAACTGTTTTTT. Full variable domain (rest looked up from reference TRBV7-9 and TRBJ1-4): DTGVSQNPRHKITKRGQNVTFRCDPISEHNRLYWYRQTLGQGPEFLTYFQNEAQLEKSRLLSDRFSAERPKGSFSTLEIQRTEQGDSAMYLCASSCKPTNEKLFFGSGTQLSVL.

This chain connects TRBV29-1 to TRBJ1-2; D might be TRBD1 (6 bases). The germline gives CDR1 SQVTM, CDR2 ANQGSEA. There are 13 residues in the CDR3. Between the trimmed V and J ends, which lost 4 bases and 4 bases, there was a span of 13 bases. The CDR3 DNA reads as TGCAGCGTTGGAGGGGGATTCAGCTATGGCTACACCTTC. Its protein is CSVGGGFSYGYTF. The entire variable domain, with the rest obtained from reference TRBV29-1 and TRBJ1-2, is as follows: SAVISQKPSRDICQRGTSLTIQCQVDSQVTMMFWYRQQPGQSLTLIATANQGSEATYESGFVIDKFPISRPNLTFSTLTVSNMSPEDSSIYLCSVGGGFSYGYTFGSGTRLTVV.

V is TRBV5-4 and J is TRBJ1-1, with 7 bases identical to TRBD1. Germline lookup yields CDR1 SGHNT and CDR2 YYREEE (reference sequence). With 4 bases clipped from V and 7 bases from J, the junction kept 4 bases outside the gene matches. The CDR3 consists of 12 residues. The DNA for the CDR3 is TGTGCCAGCAGCCCCGGGGACAGTGAAGCTTTCTTT. Its translation: CASSPGDSEAFF.

The chain links TRBV5-1 to TRBJ1-1, with D hard to call. From germline, CDR1 is SGHRS and CDR2 YFSETQ. This CDR3 is built from 11 residues. With 10 bases removed from V and 5 bases from J, the gap between germline ends came to 12 bases. The CDR3 sequence is CAQILGTEAFF. CDR3 sequence (DNA): TGCGCCCAAATTTTGGGGACTGAAGCTTTCTTT.

The gene calls are TRBV9 and TRBJ1-2, with a weak D call TRBD1 (5 bases). The CDR3 has 14 amino acids. V lost 0 bases to trimming and J lost 4 bases, with 10 bases between them. Looked up from germline, CDR1 is SGDLS and CDR2 is YYNGEE. The CDR3 protein is CASSVGGYSYGYTF. The CDR3 nucleotides are TGTGCCAGCAGCGTAGGGGGGTATAGCTATGGCTACACCTTC.

The chain couples TRBV4-3 to TRBJ2-1; D might be TRBD2 (5 bases). V lost 0 bases and J 0 bases, leaving 9 bases between the germline ends. This CDR3 region has 16 residues. CDR1 is LGHNA and CDR2 is YSLEER in the germline V gene. This CDR3 is CASSQDTGSSYNEQFF. CDR3 bases: TGCGCCAGCAGCCAAGATACGGGGAGCTCCTACAATGAGCAGTTCTTC.

V is TRBV4-2 and J is TRBJ1-2, with a tentative D call TRBD1 (6 bases). The CDR3 is made up of 15 amino acids. Germline CDR1 is LGHNA and CDR2 is YNFKEQ. Trimming shortened V by 0 bases and J by 7 bases, and 15 bases separated the two germline ends. This chain's CDR3 is CASSQDLDWGAGYTF. DNA for the CDR3: TGTGCCAGCAGCCAAGATCTTGATTGGGGGGCTGGCTACACCTTC.

In DNA, the CDR3 is TGTGCCAGCAGCACCGGACTAGGTCGCACAGATACGCAGTATTTT. As protein: CASSTGLGRTDTQYF. This chain joins TRBV7-3 and TRBJ2-3, with TRBD2 matching over 7 bases. The length of the CDR3 is 15 residues. With V trimmed by 5 bases and J by 1 base, 6 bases remained unmatched. Germline V gene data show CDR1 as SGHTA and CDR2 as FQGTGA.

The chain is built from TRBV6-1 and TRBJ2-2, with D perhaps TRBD2 (6 bases). Germline V gives CDR1 MNHNS, CDR2 SASEGT. V lost 7 bases and J 6 bases, leaving 18 bases between the germline ends. This CDR3 has 15 residues. CDR3: CASTLREFPAGELFF. The CDR3 DNA is TGTGCCAGCACCCTACGGGAGTTTCCGGCCGGGGAGCTGTTTTTT.

This chain connects TRBV14 to TRBJ2-7; a weak D match, TRBD2 (5 bases). Trimming pared 1 base from V and 4 bases from J, leaving 8 bases between. Germline V gene lookup returns CDR1 SGHDN and CDR2 FVKESK. The CDR3 contains 13 residues. In DNA form, the CDR3 reads TGTGCCAGCAGCCAAGTAGCGAGGTACGAGCAGTACTTC. Protein product: CASSQVARYEQYF.

This chain uses TRBV6-5 with TRBJ1-1; D remains ambiguous. This CDR3 is built from 13 residues. Germline V lookup: CDR1 MNHEY, CDR2 SVGAGI. With 4 bases removed from V and 0 bases from J, the gap between germline ends came to 6 bases. CDR3 nucleotides: TGTGCCAGCAGTTTCCAGATGAACACTGAAGCTTTCTTT. This sequence encodes CASSFQMNTEAFF.

The chain joins TRBV9 to TRBJ2-5; 9 nucleotides align to TRBD2. The length of the CDR3 is 14 residues. Germline CDR1 SGDLS, CDR2 YYNGEE. The V gene end was trimmed by 3 bases and the J gene end by 2 bases; junction bases not matched to a gene: 2. The CDR3 here is CASSASGTQETQYF. CDR3 in DNA: TGTGCCAGCAGCGCTAGCGGGACTCAAGAGACCCAGTACTTC.

The CDR3: CASSEMSGEAFF. In nucleotides, the CDR3 is TGCGCCAGCAGTGAGATGAGCGGGGAAGCTTTCTTT. The chain has TRBV10-2 and TRBJ1-1; D call uncertain. This CDR3 is 12 amino acids long. Between the trimmed V and J ends, which lost 2 bases and 8 bases, there was a span of 9 bases. Germline V lookup: CDR1 WSHSY, CDR2 SAAADI.

The rearrangement joins TRBV2 to TRBJ2-1; TRBD2 is a possible D gene (5 bases). Trimming left V 2 bases short and J 3 bases short, with 14 bases between. Germline-derived CDR1 and CDR2 are SNHLY and FYNNEI. This CDR3 region has 16 residues. Written as DNA, the CDR3 is TGTGCCAGCAGTGAAATTCGCGGACTCTTCTACAATGAGCAGTTCTTC. Translation: CASSEIRGLFYNEQFF.

This clone was found once. The chain links TRBV4-1 to TRBJ2-3, with TRBD1 identical over 9 bases. The V and J ends lost 4 bases and 2 bases, in that order; junction bases with no gene match: 10. Germline V gene sequence: CDR1 MGHRA, CDR2 YSYEKL. The CDR3 is 17 amino acids. The CDR3 nucleotides read TGCGCCAGCAGCCCTCGCCCTACAGGGGGCACCACAGATACGCAGTATTTT. It codes for CASSPRPTGGTTDTQYF.

This clone was observed a few times. V gene TRBV4-3 combines with J gene TRBJ2-3, with 11 bases fitting TRBD2. J gave up 2 bases and V 0 bases, and 7 bases lay outside the gene matches. The CDR3 covers 18 residues. Germline CDR1 reads LGHNA; CDR2 reads YSLEER. CDR3 DNA sequence: TGCGCCAGCAGCCAAGATGCTAGCGGGGGGCCGAACACAGATACGCAGTATTTT. Translation: CASSQDASGGPNTDTQYF.

This chain joins TRBV29-1 and TRBJ2-1; no definite D call. This CDR3 is 13 amino acids long. Germline V gene data show CDR1 as SQVTM and CDR2 as ANQGSEA. V was pared by 4 bases and J by 7 bases, with 14 bases between. Here the CDR3 reads CSVVGWVENEQFF. CDR3 DNA sequence: TGCAGCGTTGTCGGTTGGGTAGAAAATGAGCAGTTCTTC.

V is TRBV6-1 and J is TRBJ2-3, with 9 bases fitting TRBD2. Losses at the gene ends were 1 base for V and 3 bases for J; bases not matched to a gene: 5. The CDR3 spans 16 residues. Per germline, CDR1 MNHNS and CDR2 SASEGT. DNA of the CDR3: TGTGCCAGCAGTGAAGTAGGCGGGGGGGTGACAGATACGCAGTATTTT. Amino acids: CASSEVGGGVTDTQYF.

This chain uses TRBV7-9 with TRBJ2-7; D is tentatively TRBD1 or TRBD2 (5 bases each). Per germline, CDR1 SEHNR and CDR2 FQNEAQ (reference sequence). The CDR3 is made up of 16 amino acids. Trimming took 5 bases from V and 2 from J, leaving 19 bases between them. In DNA, the CDR3 is TGTGCCAGCAGCCCCCCGGACGGGACGAGCACCTACGAGCAGTACTTC. It codes for CASSPPDGTSTYEQYF.

V is TRBV12-5 and J is TRBJ2-7, with D unresolved. The CDR3 runs to 12 residues. V lost 8 bases and J lost 0, with 8 bases in between. CDR1 LGHNT and CDR2 FRNRAP come from the germline V gene. The CDR3 loop reads CASSVFSYEQYF. CDR3 sequence (DNA): TGTGCTAGTAGTGTCTTCTCCTACGAGCAGTACTTC.

The J gene is TRBJ2-1, the V gene TRBV7-9, with a weak D call TRBD1 (5 bases). CDR3 length: 16 amino acids. The V and J ends lost 2 bases and 1 base respectively, with 12 bases between them. CDR1 is SEHNR and CDR2 is FQNEAQ in the germline V gene (reference sequence). Written as DNA, the CDR3 is TGTGCCAGCAGCTTAATGGGGCTTGGGTCCTACAATGAGCAGTTCTTC. Translating gives CASSLMGLGSYNEQFF.

The rearrangement uses TRBV9 and TRBJ1-2; D call uncertain. Trimming stripped 0 bases from V and 0 bases from J, with 9 bases between. The CDR3 sequence is 15 residues long. Germline CDR1 and CDR2: SGDLS and YYNGEE. This CDR3 is CASSVAHNSNYGYTF. The CDR3 region has the DNA TGTGCCAGCAGCGTAGCTCACAATTCTAACTATGGCTACACCTTC.

This chain links TRBV5-4 with TRBJ2-7; a weak D match, TRBD1 (6 bases). Germline V lookup: CDR1 SGHNT, CDR2 YYREEE (reference sequence). CDR3 length equals 15 residues. Trimming cost V 4 bases and J 2 bases, with 16 bases left between them. The CDR3 loop is CASSQVGTGPYEQYF. DNA of the CDR3: TGTGCCAGCAGCCAAGTTGGAACAGGGCCCTACGAGCAGTACTTC.

The chain joins TRBV6-5 to TRBJ2-3; no definite D call. The germline CDR1 and CDR2 sequences are MNHEY and SVGAGI. V shed 2 bases and J shed 5 bases, with 8 bases lying between them. This CDR3 spans 13 amino acids. The CDR3 is CASSYGAGDTQYF. The CDR3 DNA is TGTGCCAGCAGTTACGGTGCAGGAGATACGCAGTATTTT.